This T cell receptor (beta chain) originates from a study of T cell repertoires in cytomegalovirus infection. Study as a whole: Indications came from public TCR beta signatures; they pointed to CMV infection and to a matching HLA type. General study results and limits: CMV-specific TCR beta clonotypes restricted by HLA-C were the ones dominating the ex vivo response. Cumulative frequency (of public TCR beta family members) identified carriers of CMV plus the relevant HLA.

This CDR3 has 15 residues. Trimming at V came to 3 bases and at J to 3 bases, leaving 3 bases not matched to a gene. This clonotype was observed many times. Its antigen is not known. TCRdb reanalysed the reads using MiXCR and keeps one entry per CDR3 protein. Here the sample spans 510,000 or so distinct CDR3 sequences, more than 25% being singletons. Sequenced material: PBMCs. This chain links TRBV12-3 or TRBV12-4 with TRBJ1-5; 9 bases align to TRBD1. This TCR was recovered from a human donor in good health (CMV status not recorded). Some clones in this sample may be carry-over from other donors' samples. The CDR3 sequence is CASSFGTGYNQPQHF. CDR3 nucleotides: TGTGCCAGCAGTTTCGGGACAGGGTACAATCAGCCCCAGCATTTT.